This is a list of T cell receptor beta chains from one sample in a study of preoperative IRX-2 immunotherapy in early breast cancer. Using immunoSEQ multiplex PCR, the repertoire was profiled, and TCRdb retains in-frame clones only, with some absent. The sample lists about 26,000 clones; around 75% were seen once. Specimen: lymph node tissue, collected after IRX-2 immunotherapy. These receptors were obtained from a human donor with breast cancer. Each CDR3 is given with its conserved first and last residue. D genes are given only for firm matches. Clone sizes are given selectively: once, few, many, or a class where the clone is expanded.

clone_size d_call j_call v_call cdr3_aa cdr3_nt
. . TRBJ1-2 TRBV11-3 CASSPGGRQGGYTF TGTGCCAGCAGCCCGGGGGGACGTCAAGGTGGCTACACCTTC
. . TRBJ2-7 TRBV1 CASSQEPLTYEQYF TGCGCCAGCAGCCAAGAGCCGCTGACCTACGAGCAGTACTTC
medium-sized TRBD1 TRBJ2-1 TRBV6-8 CASRGGQGRSYNEQFF TGTGCCAGCAGGGGGGGACAGGGGCGGTCCTACAATGAGCAGTTCTTC
few TRBD2 TRBJ2-1 TRBV28 CASSSGSSGRRNEQFF TGTGCCAGCAGTTCTGGGTCCAGCGGGAGAAGGAATGAGCAGTTCTTC
. TRBD1 TRBJ2-7 TRBV7-1 CASSEDRGHKDEQYF TGTGCCAGCAGCGAGGACAGGGGGCATAAGGACGAGCAGTACTTC
. . TRBJ1-5 TRBV19 CASSGAGKTASNQPQHF TGTGCCAGTAGTGGAGCAGGGAAAACGGCCAGCAATCAGCCCCAGCATTTT
once TRBD1 TRBJ2-1 TRBV11-3 CASSYRDRHNEQFF TGTGCCAGCAGCTACCGGGACAGACACAATGAGCAGTTCTTC
. TRBD2 TRBJ2-1 TRBV11-3 CASSSAGASYNEQFF TGTGCCAGCAGCTCGGCGGGAGCCTCCTACAATGAGCAGTTCTTC
. . TRBJ2-1 TRBV2 CASSGMGGNEQFF TGTGCCAGCAGTGGAATGGGGGGCAATGAGCAGTTCTTC
. TRBD2 TRBJ2-3 TRBV6-8 CASSDPAGLGERDTQYF TGTGCCAGCAGCGACCCAGCGGGGCTGGGTGAGAGAGATACGCAGTATTTT
. . TRBJ2-3 TRBV11-3 CASSSERSTDTQYF TGTGCCAGCAGCTCGGAACGCAGCACAGATACGCAGTATTTT
. TRBD1 TRBJ2-3 TRBV5-1 CASSSRQGRILDTQYF TGCGCCAGCAGCTCCCGACAGGGGCGAATTTTGGATACGCAGTATTTT
. . TRBJ2-2 TRBV7-1 CASSRGLAATGELFF TGTGCCAGCAGCCGGGGGCTAGCGGCCACCGGGGAGCTGTTTTTT
. . TRBJ2-7 TRBV7-2 CASSRAVGYEQYF TGTGCCAGCAGTAGGGCGGTTGGGTACGAGCAGTACTTC
. . TRBJ2-7 TRBV6-8 CASSAAGGAYEQYF TGTGCCAGCAGTGCGGCAGGGGGGGCCTACGAGCAGTACTTC
few . TRBJ1-5 TRBV19 CASSKNRGGQPQHF TGTGCCAGTAGTAAAAACAGAGGGGGTCAGCCCCAGCATTTT
. . TRBJ1-4 TRBV5-1 CASSPGTGANEKLFF TGCGCCAGCAGCCCTGGTACTGGGGCTAATGAAAAACTGTTTTTT
few . TRBJ2-6 TRBV7-6 CASSPAGFSGANVLTF TGTGCCAGCAGCCCGGCTGGGTTCTCTGGGGCCAACGTCCTGACTTTC